These 8 T cell receptor beta chains were all obtained from the same sample, sequenced in a study of post-analysis software for immune sequencing data. No antigen has been identified for these receptors. Tagging with unique molecular identifiers was a feature of the TCR beta cDNA libraries. TCRdb fed the PCR reads into MiXCR, producing one record per CDR3 protein. The sample includes 170,000 or so distinct CDR3 sequences, roughly 30% of them seen just once. Study observations and caveats: Among roughly five TRBV segments more frequent in patients than controls were TRBV5-6, TRBV5-1 and TRBV20-1.

Sample: blood. The receptors here all came from a girl aged 10-17 years with multiple sclerosis.

This clonotype was detected many times. The chain has TRBV12-3 or TRBV12-4 and TRBJ1-2; 9 bases map to TRBD1. CDR3 size: 14 residues. V shed 5 bases, J shed 3 bases, and the junction held 4 bases outside the gene matches. The CDR3 spells CASSPTGGYYGYTF. In DNA form, the CDR3 reads TGTGCCAGCAGTCCTACAGGGGGCTACTATGGCTACACCTTC.

This clonotype showed up just a few times. CDR3 nucleotide sequence: TGCAGCGCTTATGGCTACACCTTC. Residues: CSAYGYTF. The V gene is TRBV29-1, the J gene TRBJ1-2, with no clear D. The germline V gene has CDR1 SQVTM and CDR2 ANQGSEA. V lost 7 bases to trimming and J lost 5 bases, with 2 bases between them. This CDR3 is built from 8 residues.

This clonotype was picked up a small number of times. The rearrangement uses TRBV6-5 and TRBJ2-7, with D possibly called TRBD1 or TRBD2 (6 bases each). V lost 4 bases to trimming and J lost 5 bases, with 21 bases between them. The CDR3 sequence is 16 residues long. Germline V gene lookup returns CDR1 MNHEY and CDR2 SVGAGI. CDR3 coding DNA: TGTGCCAGCAGTTCTCAAGGGGGGTTCGGAGGCAACGAGCAGTACTTC. It codes for CASSSQGGFGGNEQYF.

This clonotype was seen only a few times. The chain is built from TRBV29-1 and TRBJ2-1; TRBD2 matches at 10 bases. The CDR3 runs 14 residues. Germline CDR1 SQVTM, CDR2 ANQGSEA. The V and J ends lost 7 bases and 7 bases, in that order; junction bases with no gene match: 10. Here the CDR3 DNA reads TGCAGCGGAGCGACTAGCGGGCACTGGAATGAGCAGTTCTTC. It encodes CSGATSGHWNEQFF.

This clonotype was seen more than once but under ten times. The junction differs from germline at one of its ends, possibly a read error. The chain recombines TRBV5-1 with TRBJ1-5, with 8 bases that match TRBD1. The CDR3 contains 15 residues. Germline V lookup: CDR1 SGHRS, CDR2 YFSETQ. CDR3 sequence (DNA): TGCGCCAGCAGCTTAGGACAGGGTAGCTATCAGCCCCAGCATTTT. Amino acid sequence: CASSLGQGSYQPQHF.

The chain links TRBV7-2 to TRBJ2-7; D is undetermined. The end of the DNA is better explained by TRBJ2-5, so the J call may be wrong. Looked up from germline, CDR1 is SGHTA and CDR2 is FQGNSA. The CDR3 has 13 amino acids. The CDR3 DNA sequence: TGTGCCAGCAGCTTCGCAGTGGCGGAGACCCAGTACTTC. Its protein product is CASSFAVAETQYF.

CDR3 in amino acids: CASRPGLAGGDTQYF. DNA for the CDR3: TGTGCCAGCAGGCCGGGACTAGCGGGAGGAGATACGCAGTATTTT. This chain connects TRBV3-1 to TRBJ2-3; TRBD2 aligns across 15 bases. The CDR3 extends over 15 amino acids. Germline CDR1 and CDR2: LGHDT and YNNKEL (reference sequence). The junction had 3 bases not matched to a gene; V was cut back by 6 bases and J by 5 bases.

This clonotype showed up many times. The CDR3 region has the DNA TGTGCCAGCAGTTTATGGGACCAACAAGAGACCCAGTACTTC. Translating it yields CASSLWDQQETQYF. The J gene is TRBJ2-5, the V gene TRBV28; D not certain. This CDR3 region has 14 residues. Germline V lookup: CDR1 MDHEN, CDR2 SYDVKM. Trimming removed 0 bases from V and 2 bases from J, with 7 bases in between.